These T cell receptor beta chains were read from a single sample in a study of blood T cell repertoires in COVID-19. Here immunoSEQ multiplex PCR was the method, and the copy in TCRdb shows in-frame clones only, minus some. The sample has fewer than 500,000 clones; 80% to 90% are singletons. The sample was PBMCs or T cells enriched from blood (not recorded which). The receptors derive from a man aged 25-45 years who had recovered from COVID-19. CDR3s include the opening cysteine and the closing phenylalanine or tryptophan. Each record gives: V gene, J gene, CDR3 protein.

v_call: TRBV3-1/TRBV3-2
j_call: TRBJ2-5
cdr3_aa: CASSQVSYRLLGETQYF

v_call: TRBV11-3
j_call: TRBJ2-2
cdr3_aa: CASSPPTGAGELFF

v_call: TRBV27
j_call: TRBJ1-5
cdr3_aa: CASSTGSNQPQHF

v_call: TRBV29-1
j_call: TRBJ2-2
cdr3_aa: CSVRDRGLGGELFF

v_call: TRBV6-5
j_call: TRBJ1-2
cdr3_aa: CASSPRENYGYTF

v_call: TRBV21-1
j_call: TRBJ2-1
cdr3_aa: CASSSRGAPYNEQFF

v_call: TRBV30
j_call: TRBJ2-7
cdr3_aa: CAWSAGTGLFEQYF

v_call: TRBV3-1/TRBV3-2
j_call: TRBJ2-1
cdr3_aa: CASSQQGAYNEQFF

v_call: TRBV7-2
j_call: TRBJ1-1
cdr3_aa: CASSPTQGALPEAFF

v_call: TRBV6-2/TRBV6-3
j_call: TRBJ2-2
cdr3_aa: CASSYRPGTSTGELFF

v_call: TRBV11-1
j_call: TRBJ2-1
cdr3_aa: CASSSFSGGEQFF

v_call: TRBV7-9
j_call: TRBJ2-3
cdr3_aa: CASSPGTSGGEADTQYF

v_call: TRBV7-2
j_call: TRBJ1-5
cdr3_aa: CASSPPEVIQPQHF

v_call: TRBV10-3
j_call: TRBJ1-1
cdr3_aa: CATQTGRGLLNTEAFF

v_call: TRBV30
j_call: TRBJ2-3
cdr3_aa: CAWSGDRGFTDTQYF

v_call: TRBV6-5
j_call: TRBJ1-4
cdr3_aa: CASSYSTGQGGKKLFF

v_call: TRBV2
j_call: TRBJ1-2
cdr3_aa: CASKPTGGNYGYTF

v_call: TRBV30
j_call: TRBJ1-1
cdr3_aa: CAWSPGTELLTEAFF

v_call: TRBV2
j_call: TRBJ1-2
cdr3_aa: CASREGTASGNYGYTF

v_call: TRBV30
j_call: TRBJ1-6
cdr3_aa: CAWSDYNYNSPLHF

v_call: TRBV3-1/TRBV3-2
j_call: TRBJ2-7
cdr3_aa: CASSQDPSMPYEQYF

v_call: TRBV30
j_call: TRBJ1-2
cdr3_aa: CAWSVHGSYGYTF

v_call: TRBV7-3
j_call: TRBJ2-7
cdr3_aa: CASSGRDSNEQYF

v_call: TRBV7-2
j_call: TRBJ1-5
cdr3_aa: CASSPGGDPSQPQHF

v_call: TRBV4-1
j_call: TRBJ2-3
cdr3_aa: CASSQASGGAHTDTQYF

v_call: TRBV2
j_call: TRBJ1-1
cdr3_aa: CASGQNTEAFF

v_call: TRBV30
j_call: TRBJ1-2
cdr3_aa: CAWSGSERGYTF

v_call: TRBV29-1
j_call: TRBJ1-5
cdr3_aa: CSVGQGDSQPQHF

v_call: TRBV10-3
j_call: TRBJ1-3
cdr3_aa: CAISDRGQGGNTIYF

v_call: TRBV4-1
j_call: TRBJ1-5
cdr3_aa: CASSQGFKARGLEPQHF

v_call: TRBV7-2
j_call: TRBJ2-5
cdr3_aa: CASSINRGETQYF

v_call: TRBV7-9
j_call: TRBJ1-6
cdr3_aa: CASSLVGRDRGTPLHF

v_call: TRBV13
j_call: TRBJ1-3
cdr3_aa: CASSLDSVSGNTIYF

v_call: TRBV6-5
j_call: TRBJ2-7
cdr3_aa: CASPRTGVLYEQYF

v_call: TRBV21-1
j_call: TRBJ1-5
cdr3_aa: CASAQGGRNKGSDQPQHF

v_call: TRBV7-6
j_call: TRBJ2-2
cdr3_aa: CASSLGQGTNGELFF

v_call: TRBV15
j_call: TRBJ1-2
cdr3_aa: CATSRDREAYYGYTF

v_call: TRBV20-1
j_call: TRBJ1-2
cdr3_aa: CSASPLSYGYTF

v_call: TRBV5-6
j_call: TRBJ2-1
cdr3_aa: CASGWGRDEQFF

v_call: TRBV6-8
j_call: TRBJ1-2
cdr3_aa: CANRPPANYGYTF

v_call: TRBV30
j_call: TRBJ1-4
cdr3_aa: CAWRWGLGPGEKLFF

v_call: TRBV5-5
j_call: TRBJ2-2
cdr3_aa: CASSSAGQGRTGELFF

v_call: TRBV12-3/TRBV12-4
j_call: TRBJ2-2
cdr3_aa: CASSIQGELFF

v_call: TRBV3-1/TRBV3-2
j_call: TRBJ2-2
cdr3_aa: CASSPLAGGTGELFF

v_call: TRBV5-1
j_call: TRBJ2-6
cdr3_aa: CASRASSGANVLTF